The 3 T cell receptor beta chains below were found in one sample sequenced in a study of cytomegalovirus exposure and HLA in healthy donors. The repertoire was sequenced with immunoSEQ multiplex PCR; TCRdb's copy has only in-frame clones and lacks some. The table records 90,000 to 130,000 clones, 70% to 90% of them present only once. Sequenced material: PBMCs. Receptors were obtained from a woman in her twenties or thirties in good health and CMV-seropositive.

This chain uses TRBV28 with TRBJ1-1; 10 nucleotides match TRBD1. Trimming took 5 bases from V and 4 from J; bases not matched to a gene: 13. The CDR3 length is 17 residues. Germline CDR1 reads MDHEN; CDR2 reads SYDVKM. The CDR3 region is CASSPKPYDRGLTEAFF. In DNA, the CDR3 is TGTGCCAGCAGTCCAAAACCCTATGACAGGGGGCTCACTGAAGCTTTCTTT.

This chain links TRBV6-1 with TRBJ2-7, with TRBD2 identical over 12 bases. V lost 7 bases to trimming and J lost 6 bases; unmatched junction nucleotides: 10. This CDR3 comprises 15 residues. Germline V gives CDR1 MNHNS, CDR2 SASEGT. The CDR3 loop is CASTLTSGSLTEQYF. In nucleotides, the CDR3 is TGTGCCAGCACTCTGACTAGCGGGAGCCTTACCGAGCAGTACTTC.

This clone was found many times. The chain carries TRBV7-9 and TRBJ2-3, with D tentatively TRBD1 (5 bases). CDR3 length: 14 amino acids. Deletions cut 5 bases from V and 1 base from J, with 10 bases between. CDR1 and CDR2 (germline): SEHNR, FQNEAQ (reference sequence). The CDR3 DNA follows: TGTGCCAGCAGCGCCGGACAAGGCACAGATACGCAGTATTTT. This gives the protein CASSAGQGTDTQYF. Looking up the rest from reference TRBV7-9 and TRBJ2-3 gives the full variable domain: DTGVSQNPRHKITKRGQNVTFRCDPISEHNRLYWYRQTLGQGPEFLTYFQNEAQLEKSRLLSDRFSAERPKGSFSTLEIQRTEQGDSAMYLCASSAGQGTDTQYFGPGTRLTVL.